This TCR beta chain is drawn from a study of blood T cell repertoires in COVID-19. Study information: COVID-19 samples from acute and convalescent phases originated in the United States, Italy and Spain. T cells, B-cell-depleted T cells, or PBMCs supplied cDNA or gDNA.

In the source study's methods: Nucleated cell number was recorded as an estimate derived from reference gene primer amplification. This table comes from immunoSEQ multiplex PCR, and its TCRdb copy is limited to in-frame clones, with some not included. V and J calls and clone size are as listed in that table; D and trimming were resolved from the DNA. The repertoire holds about 34,000 clones, with about 75% as singletons. Germline CDR1 and CDR2: MNHEY and SVGAGI. Trimming removed 6 bases from V and 1 base from J; junction bases left unmatched: 5. This CDR3 comprises 14 residues. This clone was seen a few times.

Sequenced material: peripheral blood. V and J are TRBV6-5 and TRBJ2-5, with TRBD1 identical over 7 bases. This TCR was recovered from a man of 80 years or more with active or convalescent COVID-19. The CDR3 coding sequence is TGTGCCAGCAGGCCGGGGACAGCCCAAGAGACCCAGTACTTC. Its protein product is CASRPGTAQETQYF.